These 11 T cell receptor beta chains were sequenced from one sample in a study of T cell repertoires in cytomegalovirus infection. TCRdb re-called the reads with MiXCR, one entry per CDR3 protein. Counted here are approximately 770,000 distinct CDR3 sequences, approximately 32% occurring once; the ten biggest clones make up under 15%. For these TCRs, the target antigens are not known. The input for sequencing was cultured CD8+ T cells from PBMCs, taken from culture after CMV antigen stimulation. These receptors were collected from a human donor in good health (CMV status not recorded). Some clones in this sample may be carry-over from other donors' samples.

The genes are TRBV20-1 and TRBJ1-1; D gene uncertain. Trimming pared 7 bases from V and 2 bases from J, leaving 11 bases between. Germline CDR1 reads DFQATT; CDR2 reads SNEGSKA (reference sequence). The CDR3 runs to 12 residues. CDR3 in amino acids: CSEMVGNTEAFF. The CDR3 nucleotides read TGCAGTGAGATGGTGGGAAACACTGAAGCTTTCTTT.

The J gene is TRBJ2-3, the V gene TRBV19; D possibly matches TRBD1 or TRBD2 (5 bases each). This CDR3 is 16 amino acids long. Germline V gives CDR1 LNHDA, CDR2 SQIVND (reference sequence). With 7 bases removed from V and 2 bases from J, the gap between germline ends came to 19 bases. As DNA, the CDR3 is TGTGCCAGTACCGGCTTCCGGGACCGTAACACAGATACGCAGTATTTT. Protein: CASTGFRDRNTDTQYF. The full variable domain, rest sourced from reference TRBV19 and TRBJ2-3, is DGGITQSPKYLFRKEGQNVTLSCEQNLNHDAMYWYRQDPGQGLRLIYYSQIVNDFQKGDIAEGYSVSREKKESFPLTVTSAQKNPTAFYLCASTGFRDRNTDTQYFGPGTRLTVL.

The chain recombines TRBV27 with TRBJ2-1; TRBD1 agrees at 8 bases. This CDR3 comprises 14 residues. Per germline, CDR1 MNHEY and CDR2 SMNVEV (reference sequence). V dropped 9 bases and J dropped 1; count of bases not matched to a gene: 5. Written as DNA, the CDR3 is TGTGCCAGTACTCAGGGGGCTTCCTACAATGAGCAGTTCTTC. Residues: CASTQGASYNEQFF.

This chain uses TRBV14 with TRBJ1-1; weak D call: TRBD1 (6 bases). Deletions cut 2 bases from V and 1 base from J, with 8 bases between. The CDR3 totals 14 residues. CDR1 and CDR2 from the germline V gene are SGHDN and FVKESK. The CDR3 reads CASSQKDRNTEAFF. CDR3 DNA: TGTGCCAGCAGCCAAAAGGACAGGAACACTGAAGCTTTCTTT.

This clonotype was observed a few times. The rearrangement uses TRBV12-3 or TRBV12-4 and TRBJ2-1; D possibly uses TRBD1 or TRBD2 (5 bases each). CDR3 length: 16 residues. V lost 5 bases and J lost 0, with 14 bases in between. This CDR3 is CASSPSAGSSYNEQFF. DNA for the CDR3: TGTGCCAGCAGTCCCTCGGCAGGGAGCTCCTACAATGAGCAGTTCTTC.

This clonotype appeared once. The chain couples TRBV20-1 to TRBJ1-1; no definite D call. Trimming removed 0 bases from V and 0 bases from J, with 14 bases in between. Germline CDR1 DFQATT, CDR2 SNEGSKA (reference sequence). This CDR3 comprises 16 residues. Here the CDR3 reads CSARETWRKLNTEAFF. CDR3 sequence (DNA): TGCAGTGCTAGAGAAACGTGGCGGAAATTGAACACTGAAGCTTTCTTT.

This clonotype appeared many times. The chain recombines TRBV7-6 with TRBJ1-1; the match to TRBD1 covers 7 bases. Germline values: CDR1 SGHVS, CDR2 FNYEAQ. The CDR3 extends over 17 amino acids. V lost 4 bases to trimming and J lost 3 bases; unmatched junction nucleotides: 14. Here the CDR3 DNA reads TGTGCCAGCAGCTCATCGCCCGACAGGGACGATCACACTGAAGCTTTCTTT. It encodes CASSSSPDRDDHTEAFF.

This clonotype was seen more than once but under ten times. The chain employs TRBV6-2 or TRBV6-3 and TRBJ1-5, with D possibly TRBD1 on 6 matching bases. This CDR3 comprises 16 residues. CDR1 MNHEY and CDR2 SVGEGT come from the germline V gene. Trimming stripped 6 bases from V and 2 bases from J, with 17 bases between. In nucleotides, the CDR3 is TGTGCCAGCAGCCCTGAGGCAGGGGTTCGCAATCAGCCCCAGCATTTT. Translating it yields CASSPEAGVRNQPQHF.

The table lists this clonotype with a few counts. CDR3 nucleotides: TGTGCCAGCAGTTATTTGGGCGGAACGACAGATACGCAGTATTTT. Translating gives CASSYLGGTTDTQYF. This chain connects TRBV27 to TRBJ2-3; D not resolved. This CDR3 comprises 15 residues. Germline V lookup: CDR1 MNHEY, CDR2 SMNVEV (reference sequence). V was trimmed by 4 bases and J by 3 bases, leaving 14 bases between them.

The CDR3 nucleotides are TGTGCCATCAGTGGGGGCTCAGGGGGAGAGCTCAATCAGCCCCAGCATTTT. As protein: CAISGGSGGELNQPQHF. The J gene is TRBJ1-5, the V gene TRBV10-3, with 7 bases matching TRBD1. The CDR3 runs to 17 residues. Germline-derived CDR1 and CDR2 are ENHRY and SYGVKD. Trimming removed 4 bases from V and 3 bases from J; junction bases left unmatched: 12.

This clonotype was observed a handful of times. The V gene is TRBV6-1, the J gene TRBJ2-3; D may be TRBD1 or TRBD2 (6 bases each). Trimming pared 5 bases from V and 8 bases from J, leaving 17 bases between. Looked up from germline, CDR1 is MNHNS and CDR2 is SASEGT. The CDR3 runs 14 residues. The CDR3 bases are TGTGCCAGCAGTCAACAGGGTCCAGCGGGTACGCAGTATTTT. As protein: CASSQQGPAGTQYF.